One sample yielded the 20 T cell receptor beta chains listed below, sequenced in a study of CD8 T cells in Susac syndrome. RNA, at about 0.45 to 1 ug, was reverse transcribed with random hexamers. TCRdb re-analysed the immunoSEQ multiplex PCR reads in MiXCR, keeping a single row per CDR3 protein. The data contain under 80,000 distinct CDR3 sequences, about 93% of them singletons. Sequencing was performed on CD4+ T cells from PBMCs. These TCRs come from a human donor with Susac syndrome.

The V gene is TRBV6-1, the J gene TRBJ2-2; D uncertain. V lost 6 bases, J lost 1 base, and 9 bases lay in between. In germline, CDR1 is MNHNS, CDR2 SASEGT. There are 14 residues in the CDR3. This CDR3 reads CASRPDRNTGELFF. The CDR3, as DNA: TGTGCCAGCAGACCGGACCGGAACACCGGGGAGCTGTTTTTT.

The chain joins TRBV2 to TRBJ2-5; a possible D gene is TRBD2 (6 bases). V dropped 0 bases and J dropped 7 bases, with 15 bases sitting between them. Per germline, CDR1 SNHLY and CDR2 FYNNEI. The CDR3 extends over 15 amino acids. The chain's CDR3 is CASSEAGIAAVTQYF. For the CDR3, the DNA is TGTGCCAGCAGTGAAGCAGGGATAGCGGCTGTGACCCAGTACTTC.

The V and J genes are TRBV30 and TRBJ2-7; D is tentatively TRBD1 or TRBD2 (5 bases each). The CDR3 is 11 amino acids. Germline CDR1 and CDR2: GTSNPN and SVGIG (reference sequence). V was trimmed by 3 bases and J by 13 bases, leaving 16 bases between them. The chain's CDR3 is CAWRSFGAGYF. CDR3 sequence (DNA): TGTGCCTGGAGATCCTTCGGGGCGGGTTACTTC.

The chain recombines TRBV27 with TRBJ2-7; D is ambiguous. Germline CDR1 reads MNHEY; CDR2 reads SMNVEV (reference sequence). CDR3 length equals 14 residues. Trimming took off 7 bases at V and 2 bases at J, with 15 bases between the two ends. The CDR3 region is CASTRTAQAYEQYF. The CDR3, as DNA: TGTGCCAGCACCCGTACCGCGCAGGCCTACGAGCAGTACTTC.

This clonotype has a handful of counts. The chain links TRBV5-1 to TRBJ2-5; D is possibly TRBD1 (6 bases). The germline gives CDR1 SGHRS, CDR2 YFSETQ. This CDR3 region has 13 residues. Deletions cut 2 bases from V and 4 bases from J, with 9 bases between. CDR3 protein: CASSFRGRETQYF. CDR3 in DNA: TGCGCCAGCAGCTTTAGGGGGAGAGAGACCCAGTACTTC.

V gene TRBV11-3 combines with J gene TRBJ2-3, with D maybe TRBD1 (6 bases). V was trimmed by 1 base and J by 6 bases, leaving 14 bases between them. Per germline, CDR1 SGHNT and CDR2 YENEEA. The CDR3 has 15 residues. The CDR3 here is CASSLGGRGMDTQYF. The CDR3 nucleotides read TGTGCCAGCAGCTTAGGTGGCAGGGGTATGGATACGCAGTATTTT. The full variable domain, in which reference TRBV11-3 and TRBJ2-3 provide the parts outside the CDR3, is EAGVVQSPRYKIIEKKQPVAFWCNPISGHNTLYWYLQNLGQGPELLIRYENEEAVDDSQLPKDRFSAERLKGVDSTLKIQPAELGDSAVYLCASSLGGRGMDTQYFGPGTRLTVL.

The chain carries TRBV6-5 and TRBJ2-7; D is unresolved. This CDR3 is built from 15 residues. Germline-derived CDR1 and CDR2 are MNHEY and SVGAGI. Deletions cut 5 bases from V and 3 bases from J, with 17 bases between. This chain's CDR3 is CASSPTLGYSYEQYF. The CDR3 DNA is TGTGCCAGCAGTCCTACCCTGGGGTATAGCTACGAGCAGTACTTC.

The V gene is TRBV10-2, the J gene TRBJ2-1; D remains unclear. Germline-derived CDR1 and CDR2 are WSHSY and SAAADI. The V and J ends lost 1 base and 5 bases respectively, with 9 bases between them. CDR3 length: 14 residues. CDR3 sequence reads: CASSEFGGDNEQFF. CDR3 DNA sequence: TGCGCCAGCAGTGAGTTCGGCGGAGACAATGAGCAGTTCTTC.

The rearrangement uses TRBV20-1 and TRBJ2-1; D is perhaps TRBD2 (6 bases). V shed 3 bases and J shed 7 bases, with 10 bases lying between them. Germline V lookup: CDR1 DFQATT, CDR2 SNEGSKA (reference sequence). CDR3 length: 12 amino acids. The CDR3 DNA is TGCAGTGCTAGGGGGACTTCTAATGAGCAGTTCTTC. It is translated as CSARGTSNEQFF.

The chain employs TRBV12-3 or TRBV12-4 and TRBJ1-4, with no clear D. V was clipped by 3 bases and J by 2 bases, with 7 bases between them. The CDR3 extends over 14 amino acids. CDR3 nucleotide sequence: TGTGCCAGCAGTTTTACCGTTACTAATGAAAAACTGTTTTTT. Protein sequence: CASSFTVTNEKLFF.

V usage is TRBV14 and J usage is TRBJ1-4; unclear D gene. Trimming took 4 bases from V and 7 from J, leaving 13 bases between them. This CDR3 is 14 amino acids long. Germline values: CDR1 SGHDN, CDR2 FVKESK. CDR3 DNA: TGTGCCAGCAGCCCTCGGGTCGACGGTGAAAAACTGTTTTTT. This sequence encodes CASSPRVDGEKLFF.

The genes are TRBV12-3 or TRBV12-4 and TRBJ2-7, with D possibly being TRBD1 or TRBD2 (5 bases each). This CDR3 has 15 amino acids. V was shortened by 6 bases and J by 2 bases, with 17 bases between the two germline ends. In nucleotides, the CDR3 is TGTGCCAGCAGAACCGGGACCGATGACACCTACGAGCAGTACTTC. It yields the protein CASRTGTDDTYEQYF.

This clonotype was observed a single time. CDR3 sequence: CASSTDRELKGTQYF. The CDR3 bases are TGTGCCAGCAGTACAGACAGGGAACTGAAGGGGACCCAGTACTTC. The chain employs TRBV2 and TRBJ2-5; 7 nucleotides line up with TRBD1. Germline loops: CDR1 SNHLY, CDR2 FYNNEI. V trimming: 5 bases; J trimming: 7 bases; junction bases outside the gene matches: 13. This CDR3 spans 15 amino acids.

The CDR3 bases are TGTGCCAGCAGCCCCCCCATGGGGCTAGCGGGGAACACCGGGGAGCTGTTTTTT. It codes for CASSPPMGLAGNTGELFF. The chain couples TRBV7-2 to TRBJ2-2; TRBD2 matches at 8 bases. Germline CDR1 SGHTA, CDR2 FQGNSA. The CDR3 has 18 residues. With V trimmed by 5 bases and J by 1 base, 12 bases remained unmatched.

The chain combines TRBV2 with TRBJ2-7; D not resolved. Germline lookup yields CDR1 SNHLY and CDR2 FYNNEI. The CDR3 is 13 amino acids. V lost 8 bases and J 3 bases, leaving 14 bases between the germline ends. In nucleotides, the CDR3 is TGTGCCAGCGGGATCACAGACGGCTACGAGCAGTACTTC. The encoded protein is CASGITDGYEQYF. Full variable domain (rest looked up from reference TRBV2 and TRBJ2-7): EPEVTQTPSHQVTQMGQEVILRCVPISNHLYFYWYRQILGQKVEFLVSFYNNEISEKSEIFDDQFSVERPDGSNFTLKIRSTKLEDSAMYFCASGITDGYEQYFGPGTRLTVT.

V gene TRBV7-2 combines with J gene TRBJ2-1; TRBD2 might be the D (6 bases). V was trimmed by 2 bases and J by 0 bases, leaving 11 bases between them. This CDR3 comprises 16 residues. CDR1 and CDR2 (germline): SGHTA, FQGNSA. CDR3 amino acids: CASSLTGASSYNEQFF. The CDR3 DNA reads as TGTGCCAGCAGCTTAACGGGAGCCAGCTCCTACAATGAGCAGTTCTTC.

The chain carries TRBV4-1 and TRBJ2-1, with a tentative D call TRBD2 (6 bases). From germline, CDR1 is MGHRA and CDR2 YSYEKL. V lost 0 bases, J lost 8 bases, and 11 bases lay in between. The CDR3 has 14 amino acids. The CDR3 is CASSQDGLAYEQFF. The CDR3, as DNA: TGCGCCAGCAGCCAAGATGGGCTAGCGTATGAGCAGTTCTTC.

The V gene is TRBV18, the J gene TRBJ1-5; 8 bases align to TRBD1. Germline values: CDR1 KGHSH, CDR2 LQKENI. This CDR3 region has 15 residues. V lost 5 bases and J lost 1; bases outside the gene matches: 4. For the CDR3, the DNA is TGTGCCAGCTCAGCGGGACAGGCAAGCAATCAGCCCCAGCATTTT. It yields the protein CASSAGQASNQPQHF.

As DNA, the CDR3 is TGCGCCAGCAGCTTGGCCCCGGGAACAAAAGAGACCCAGTACTTC. Protein: CASSLAPGTKETQYF. The chain couples TRBV5-1 to TRBJ2-5, with a weak D call TRBD2 (5 bases). This CDR3 comprises 15 residues. Trimming removed 0 bases at V and 3 bases at J, with 12 bases between. Germline V gene lookup returns CDR1 SGHRS and CDR2 YFSETQ.

The J gene is TRBJ2-4, the V gene TRBV19; 8 bases align to TRBD2. The germline V gene has CDR1 LNHDA and CDR2 SQIVND (reference sequence). The V gene end was trimmed by 3 bases and the J gene end by 2 bases; junction bases not matched to a gene: 3. CDR3 length: 15 residues. The CDR3 reads CASSMLAGPKNIQYF. The DNA of the CDR3 is TGTGCCAGTAGTATGTTAGCGGGACCCAAAAACATTCAGTACTTC.